This TCR beta chain was recorded in a study of cytomegalovirus exposure and HLA in healthy donors (dated by TCRdb to the late 2010s). Looking at the study overall: An earlier analysis of approximately 640 of the donors reported about 250 Gb of sequence data and 100 million to 130 million unique TCR beta sequences from around 200 million T cells. Approximately 310 gigabases of sequencing data and 78 million or so unique TCR sequences were included in an early release covering 550 to 650 HLA-typed donors. Among the roughly 400 genotyped donors, more than 70% belonged to the genetic ancestry cluster associated with self-reported Caucasian donors. The study aimed to test whether cataloging public T cell receptors could reveal signatures of past pathogen exposure. The study profiled the T cell repertoires of around 700 subjects by immunosequencing and related them to cytomegalovirus serostatus. Besides the first cohort of 500 to 700 subjects, a separate validation cohort made up of about 120 different subjects was used. The study combined high-throughput TCR immunosequencing, statistical association of individual TCRs with disease status, and machine learning to predict cytomegalovirus infection status. In a later analysis, previously published TCR beta repertoires from roughly 710 donors were re-analyzed and high-resolution HLA genotyping was added so that TCR occurrence patterns could be studied. The later analysis used no new phenotypic data to find candidate immune exposures, relying instead on TCR beta sequences and their occurrence across donors. An earlier analysis of fewer than 750 of the donors used high-throughput TCR beta sequencing to judge whether each TCR beta V gene segment behaved as functional or pseudogenic. Alongside the repertoire data, information on donor age, sex, ethnicity and CMV serostatus was compiled. In a later genetic analysis, genome-wide SNP genotypes for about three fifths of the roughly 670 donors were used, and that subset was treated as a discovery cohort. All discovery cohort repertoires had been generated using a single sequencing platform. Both class I and class II loci were covered by HLA typing, at four-digit resolution. Typing coverage differed by locus: A, B, C, DRB1 and DQB1 were typed in about 629-640 donors, DQA1 in about 510, DPA1 in nearly 610, and DPB1 in approximately 450. Four or five DR-DQ haplotypes were handled as single units for association and clustering because linkage in the cohort was strong. On average, roughly 200,000 unique TCR beta nucleotide sequences were sequenced per donor among a few hundred genotyped donors of the cohort, with 15% to 20% of those sequences being non-productive. General study outcomes and caveats: Some 16 rarely observed V segments, including chromosome 9 orphons, were excluded from the earlier analysis of several hundred of the donors because counts were too low. The presence/absence analyses assumed that sequencing depth was roughly uniform across donors, and that assumption may not be true. At a false discovery rate of 0.05, a later analysis linked some 17,000 TCR beta sequences to specific HLA alleles. In an earlier analysis of more than 450 of the donors, most TCR beta V segments were observed in productive rearrangements about 87% or about 30% of the time, broadly matching IMGT annotations. In a later genetic analysis, a missense DCLRE1C variant was associated with V-gene and J-gene trimming of TCR beta chains, and the association was replicated in an independent cohort. In the study, approximately 160 TCR beta chains were listed as associated with cytomegalovirus. The classifier was reported to diagnose cytomegalovirus status with high specificity and sensitivity in both the original cohort and the validation cohort. Most TCR sequences were seen in very few donors, while some public TCRs were found in many individuals. In this cohort, only TCR beta chains were sequenced, and detectable features were limited by the absence of alpha or paired-chain data. When HLA alleles, especially DR and DQ, strongly co-occurred, attributing TCR associations to individual alleles was difficult. Immune exposure information for the cohort was limited to CMV serostatus. Compared with the roughly 710-donor mean, donors in an Asian-associated ancestry cluster had fewer N-insertions in productive TCRs, according to a later genetic analysis. In a later analysis, several top co-occurrence clusters were reported to appear linked to parvovirus B19, influenza, CMV and Epstein-Barr virus. It was suggested by the authors that the approach could potentially be generalized to other disease states and immunological phenotypes. Correlated functional status among segregating V segments might be attributable to linkage disequilibrium, but an unknown experimental factor could not be ruled out. Because HLA typing was unavailable for some donors at each locus, only the typed subset was used in association tests. A group of highly shared sequence variants was considered likely to be a technical artifact of the sequencing pipeline. Some IMGT-functional V segments, including TRBV6-2 and TRBV6-3, could not be told apart with the 87-base-pair reads, so those segments were excluded. A later analysis found that HLA-associated TCR beta chains were more clonally expanded and had lower generation probabilities than equally common non-associated chains. In a later analysis, the rate of TCR association differed among HLA loci, with DRB1 alleles having the most associated TCRs and HLA-C alleles having the fewest. A later analysis found that most CMV-associated TCR beta chains appeared HLA-restricted, with HLA associations seemingly driven largely by CMV exposure. A further reported finding was that TCR beta sequences accurately predicted the HLA-A and HLA-B alleles for most subjects in the first cohort. Three of the identified cytomegalovirus-associated TCR beta chains were confirmed in vitro to be specific for cytomegalovirus antigens.

Inclusive of the bounding cysteine and phenylalanine, the CDR3 is 14 residues long. This entry keeps only the CDR3 DNA: 42 bases, framed from base 1. As encoded in the germline V gene, CDR1 is SGHRS while CDR2 is YFSETQ. V ends up 6 bases short and J 10 bases short, with an unmatched junction base count of 11. The method behind the library was the immunoSEQ multiplex PCR assay. For the multiplex PCR, a mixture combining 60 forward primers for TCR Vbeta segments and 13 reverse primers for TCR Jbeta segments was used. A multiplex PCR assay on genomic DNA amplified the CDR3 region of rearranged TCR beta genes. Amplified TCR beta libraries were sequenced as 87-base-pair reads on the Illumina HiSeq System. From the authors' description of their analysis: Across the 700 or so repertoires, a later analysis counted around 80 million unique TCR beta chains, 8.5 million to 12 million of which were shared by at least two donors. Raw reads were error-corrected and collapsed into unique sequences with a nearest-neighbor algorithm that merged closely related sequences to remove PCR and sequencing errors. CDR3 sequences were aligned to IMGT reference sequences to assign V, D and J gene segments. For a sequence to be retained, a match of at least six nucleotides was required to both a V gene segment and a J gene segment. Rearrangements were called productive when the CDR3 lacked stop codons and stayed in frame with V and J; all others were non-productive. CDR3 was defined according to IMGT convention as the region running from the second conserved V-encoded cysteine to the conserved J-encoded phenylalanine. The earlier analysis of about 620 of the donors excluded sequences that lacked an unambiguous match to a single V gene segment. In an earlier analysis of almost 600 of the donors, a V segment was called functional when productive rearrangements were above 56.7%, and segregating when the standard deviation between donors exceeded 5%. To diagnose cytomegalovirus status from the catalog of TCR beta chain sequences, a statistical classification framework was built. In a later analysis, TCR nucleotide sequences were compared against IMGT/GENE-DB human TR gene sequences so that V and J genes could be assigned. Using the TCRdist pipeline, a later analysis assigned CDR3 sequences along with most-parsimonious VDJ recombination scenarios. In a later analysis, each TCR beta chain was defined by its CDR3 amino acid sequence together with its V-gene family, and reads without a unique V-gene family were excluded. To address suspected cross-contamination and a sequencing artifact, a later analysis removed roughly 580 highly shared, low-generation-probability nucleotide sequences. In a later analysis, a clonal expansion index for each public chain was calculated from normalized within-repertoire ranks of inferred template counts. In a later analysis, generation probabilities were computed with a VDJ recombination model fitted to out-of-frame rearrangements, and the resulting probabilities were checked against IGoR. In a later analysis, hypergeometric tests were used to score TCR-TCR, TCR-HLA and TCR-CMV co-occurrence, with a repertoire-size bias correction applied to TCR pairs. False discovery rates were estimated in a later analysis by permuting HLA or CMV assignments 20 times. In a later analysis, co-occurring TCRs were grouped using DBSCAN, with TCRdist sequence similarity added in when clustering inside HLA-allele-positive subsets. Repertoires with fewer than 30,000 or more than 120,000 public chains, plus five repertoires with anomalous nucleotide sharing, were excluded from co-occurrence clustering. Imported from immuneACCESS, the table was reduced by TCRdb to in-frame sequences with V and J called. These copies leave out some clones; in studies compared against another copy, an unresolved V gene accounts for under half, and the cause of the remainder is not known. V and J calls and clone size are given by that table; D and trimming were obtained from the DNA. The table for this sample shows roughly 69,000 clones. The ten largest account for over 1.5% of the sample.

The cohort was made up of approximately 670 healthy bone marrow donors. All cohort members were sampled while nominally healthy, although unrecorded immune exposures were likely present. The donor tested CMV seronegative, placing the donor among the approximately 360 seronegative members of the cohort. Every donor gave a peripheral blood sample, and the peripheral blood mononuclear cells from that sample were used for TCR beta sequencing. The Qiagen DNeasy Blood Extraction Kit was used to extract genomic DNA from the blood cell samples. Comments on this clone: The antigen this receptor binds is unknown.

Sequenced material: PBMCs. Here the chain combines TRBV5-1 and TRBJ2-3, with 10 bases matching TRBD1. This TCR derives from a woman in her 30s in good health and CMV-seronegative. The CDR3 amino acid sequence is: CASKPGQGRLAQYF. The nucleotide sequence reads as follows: TGCGCCAGCAAGCCGGGACAGGGGCGGCTTGCGCAGTATTTT.